The TCR beta chain described here comes from a study of blood T cell repertoires in COVID-19. Study summary: Acute-phase and convalescent COVID-19 samples originated in the United States, Italy and Spain. PBMCs, B-cell-depleted T cells, or T cells provided the cDNA or gDNA that made up the material.

Original analysis: Estimation of nucleated cell counts relied on the amplification of reference gene primers. The table came from immunoSEQ multiplex PCR; TCRdb's copy has only in-frame clones and leaves some out. V and J calls plus clone size are reproduced from that table; the DNA served to infer D and trimming. This table has over 65,000 clones, about 87% appearing once. The CDR3 is made up of 14 amino acids. Germline CDR1 reads LNHDA; CDR2 reads SQIVND (reference sequence). Trimming took off 5 bases at V and 1 base at J, with 8 bases between the two ends. The TCR was taken from a human donor in a cohort sampled during active COVID-19. The sequencing sample was made of peripheral blood. V gene TRBV19 combines with J gene TRBJ2-2; D is unclear. The CDR3 loop reads CASSSTLNTGELFF. For the CDR3, the DNA is TGTGCCAGTAGTTCGACACTGAACACCGGGGAGCTGTTTTTT.